Following are 20 T cell receptor beta chains from one sample sequenced in a study of molecular identifiers for immune sequencing clone quantification. Each CDR3 protein is one row after TCRdb ran MiXCR on the PCR reads. The sample yields 62,000 or so distinct CDR3 sequences, about a sixth seen once. The specimen sequenced was naive CD8+ T cells from blood, with Jurkat cell RNA spiked in. Subset reported: FACS-sorted CD8+CD4-CCR7+CD45RA+ naive T cells. The receptors were sampled from a human donor in good health. Some libraries in this study had Jurkat cell RNA spiked in.

In its sample, this clonotype was seen a few times. The chain has TRBV28 and TRBJ1-5; 10 positions match TRBD1. With 6 bases clipped from V and 5 bases from J, the junction kept 4 bases outside the gene matches. The CDR3 length is 14 residues. In germline, CDR1 is MDHEN, CDR2 SYDVKM. In DNA form, the CDR3 reads TGTGCCAGCAGCCCGGGACAGGGGTATCAGCCCCAGCATTTT. This sequence encodes CASSPGQGYQPQHF.

On this clonotype: A read error is possible here, since a much larger clone lies one base away. This chain uses TRBV30 with TRBJ2-1, with D perhaps matching TRBD2 (5 bases). CDR1 is GTSNPN and CDR2 is SVGIG in the germline V gene (reference sequence). The CDR3 runs 13 residues. V lost 2 bases, J lost 6 bases, and 11 bases lay in between. The CDR3 loop reads CAWSHLAGNEQFF. CDR3 bases: TGTGCCTGGAGTCATCTAGCCGGCAATGAGCAGTTCTTC.

In this sample, this clonotype turned up many times. The chain links TRBV18 to TRBJ2-6; D uncertain. The CDR3 loop spans 15 amino acids. Germline V gives CDR1 KGHSH, CDR2 LQKENI. V shed 3 bases and J shed 1 base, with 7 bases lying between them. As DNA, the CDR3 is TGTGCCAGCTCACCTGGTGGGTCTGGGGCCAACGTCCTGACTTTC. This gives the protein CASSPGGSGANVLTF.

The chain combines TRBV19 with TRBJ2-2, with TRBD2 matching 9 bases. Germline V gene data show CDR1 as LNHDA and CDR2 as SQIVND (reference sequence). V lost 6 bases to trimming and J lost 7 bases; unmatched junction nucleotides: 9. The CDR3 is 15 residues long. CDR3 protein: CASSFSGSLDGELFF. Here the CDR3 DNA reads TGTGCCAGTAGCTTTAGCGGGAGTCTTGACGGGGAGCTGTTTTTT.

On this clonotype itself: A much larger clone differs by one base, so this may be a read error. This chain joins TRBV6-1 and TRBJ2-7; no reliable D call. This CDR3 is 15 amino acids long. V lost 2 bases and J lost 2, with 13 bases in between. Germline V gene lookup returns CDR1 MNHNS and CDR2 SASEGT. The CDR3 sequence is CASSEPAYYPYEQYF. The CDR3 DNA reads TGTGCCAGCAGTGAACCGGCTTACTACCCCTACGAGCAGTACTTC.

Ten or more counts support this clonotype. The chain employs TRBV28 and TRBJ2-2; TRBD1 agrees at 7 bases. The V segment lost 5 bases and the J segment 1 base; nucleotides outside the gene matches: 7. The length of the CDR3 is 16 residues. Germline CDR1 is MDHEN and CDR2 is SYDVKM. The CDR3 region has the DNA TGTGCCAGCAGTCGAGGACAGGTTGGGAACACCGGGGAGCTGTTTTTT. This gives the protein CASSRGQVGNTGELFF. The full variable domain, its missing parts supplied by reference TRBV28 and TRBJ2-2, is DVKVTQSSRYLVKRTGEKVFLECVQDMDHENMFWYRQDPGLGLRLIYFSYDVKMKEKGDIPEGYSVSREKKERFSLILESASTNQTSMYLCASSRGQVGNTGELFFGEGSRLTVL.

This clonotype occurred many times. CDR3 residues: CASSSLQGAGYNEQFF. Written as DNA, the CDR3 is TGTGCCAGCAGTTCACTACAGGGGGCAGGCTACAATGAGCAGTTCTTC. V is TRBV12-3 or TRBV12-4 and J is TRBJ2-1, with 9 nucleotides matching TRBD1. The CDR3 extends over 16 amino acids. The J segment lost 3 bases and the V segment lost 4 bases, leaving 7 bases of the junction unmatched.

This clonotype was detected ten times or more. The gene calls are TRBV5-1 and TRBJ2-1; no clear D gene. Trimming removed 0 bases from V and 9 bases from J, with 4 bases in between. The CDR3 contains 11 residues. CDR1 and CDR2 from the germline V gene are SGHRS and YFSETQ. CDR3 region: CASSLAAEQFF. The CDR3, as DNA: TGCGCCAGCAGCTTGGCCGCTGAGCAGTTCTTC.

This chain connects TRBV12-3 or TRBV12-4 to TRBJ2-3, with D perhaps matching TRBD1 (5 bases). The CDR3 has 16 amino acids. Deletions cut 2 bases from V and 4 bases from J, with 16 bases between. The CDR3 sequence is CASSLSLGVGADTQYF. CDR3 DNA sequence: TGTGCCAGCAGTTTAAGTCTTGGGGTAGGGGCAGATACGCAGTATTTT.

Many counts were recorded for this clonotype. The gene calls are TRBV12-3 or TRBV12-4 and TRBJ2-5; D gene unclear. V was cut by 5 bases and J by 9 bases, with 10 bases left in between. The CDR3 runs to 11 residues. This CDR3 reads CASSPGPSQYF. The CDR3 DNA reads as TGTGCCAGCAGTCCAGGCCCCTCCCAGTACTTC.

With regard to this clonotype: At one of its ends the junction is not consistent with the germline gene, which may arise from a read error. This sequence joins TRBV10-3 and TRBJ1-2; tentatively, D is TRBD1 (5 bases). CDR1 and CDR2 from the germline V gene are ENHRY and SYGVKD. This CDR3 comprises 15 residues. The CDR3 DNA is TGCGCCACGGGACGGCCGACAGAACCACTCTATGGCTACACCTTC. Its protein product is CATGRPTEPLYGYTF.

There are a few counts of this clonotype. It may be a read error: a sequence one base away is much more abundant. The rearrangement uses TRBV7-9 and TRBJ1-1, with no clear D. Germline CDR1 is SEHNR and CDR2 is FQNEAQ (reference sequence). V was shortened by 0 bases and J by 7 bases, with 6 bases between the two germline ends. The CDR3 loop spans 12 amino acids. The CDR3 here is CASSLAQNEAFF. The CDR3 nucleotides are TGTGCCAGCAGCTTAGCACAGAATGAAGCTTTCTTT.

This clonotype was observed many times. The chain is built from TRBV4-1 and TRBJ1-4, with TRBD1 matching 8 bases. CDR3 length: 11 residues. From germline, CDR1 is MGHRA and CDR2 YSYEKL. Losses at the gene ends were 4 bases for V and 13 bases for J; bases not matched to a gene: 2. The CDR3 region is CASSRGTGLFF. In DNA, the CDR3 is TGCGCCAGCAGCCGCGGGACAGGACTGTTTTTT.

The sample holds many counts of this clonotype. The V call is TRBV20-1, the J call TRBJ2-7; TRBD2 matches 9 bases. CDR1 and CDR2 from the germline V gene are DFQATT and SNEGSKA (reference sequence). The J segment lost 4 bases and the V segment lost 3 bases, leaving 7 bases of the junction unmatched. The length of the CDR3 is 14 residues. The CDR3 here is CSARTSGMTYEQYF. CDR3 bases: TGCAGTGCTAGGACTAGCGGAATGACATACGAGCAGTACTTC.

This clonotype has a count of ten or more. The gene calls are TRBV20-1 and TRBJ1-6, with 8 nucleotides matching TRBD1. CDR3 size: 13 residues. CDR1 is DFQATT and CDR2 is SNEGSKA in the germline V gene (reference sequence). V dropped 3 bases and J dropped 9; count of bases not matched to a gene: 4. This CDR3 is CSARDRVVSPLHF. The CDR3 DNA sequence: TGCAGTGCTAGGGACAGGGTAGTTTCACCCCTCCACTTT.

The CDR3 DNA sequence: TGTGCCAGCAGTGACCACCGGGAGGTGTCCTACAATGAGCAGTTCTTC. Protein: CASSDHREVSYNEQFF. The chain carries TRBV6-4 and TRBJ2-1, with 7 bases matching TRBD2. There are 16 residues in the CDR3. With 2 bases clipped from V and 1 base from J, the junction kept 5 bases outside the gene matches. Germline V gene lookup returns CDR1 MRHNA and CDR2 SNTAGT.

This clonotype has a count of ten or more. The chain recombines TRBV13 with TRBJ2-2; D remains ambiguous. V lost 4 bases to trimming and J lost 1 base, with 4 bases between them. In germline, CDR1 is PRHDT, CDR2 FYEKMQ (reference sequence). This CDR3 is built from 13 residues. The CDR3 coding sequence is TGTGCCAGCAGCTACAGGAACACCGGGGAGCTGTTTTTT. Translation: CASSYRNTGELFF.

This clonotype was counted at least ten times. The rearrangement joins TRBV25-1 to TRBJ1-2; possibly TRBD1 for D (5 bases). V lost 1 base and J lost 5, with 17 bases in between. The CDR3 runs to 16 residues. Germline CDR1 MGHDK, CDR2 SYGVNS. The CDR3 nucleotides read TGTGCCAGCAGTGAATCAAGGCAGGGAGTATGGTATGGCTACACCTTC. Protein sequence: CASSESRQGVWYGYTF.

This clonotype was observed a handful of times. The V gene is TRBV4-3, the J gene TRBJ2-1, with 13 positions matching TRBD2. CDR3 length equals 19 residues. The ends lost 0 bases at V and 4 bases at J; junction bases unmatched: 9. Germline V CDR1 and CDR2: LGHNA, YSLEER. CDR3 nucleotides: TGCGCCAGCAGCCAAGATCAACTAGCGGGAGGGAACCCATACAATGAGCAGTTCTTC. Protein product: CASSQDQLAGGNPYNEQFF.

A remark on this clonotype: It may be a read error: a sequence one base away is much more abundant. The chain is built from TRBV4-1 and TRBJ1-1, with D maybe TRBD1 (5 bases). Germline assignment: CDR1 MGHRA and CDR2 YSYEKL. This CDR3 comprises 15 residues. The CDR3 protein is CASNQHLQGATEAFF. CDR3 sequence (DNA): TGCGCCAGCAACCAACACCTGCAGGGAGCCACTGAAGCTTTCTTT.